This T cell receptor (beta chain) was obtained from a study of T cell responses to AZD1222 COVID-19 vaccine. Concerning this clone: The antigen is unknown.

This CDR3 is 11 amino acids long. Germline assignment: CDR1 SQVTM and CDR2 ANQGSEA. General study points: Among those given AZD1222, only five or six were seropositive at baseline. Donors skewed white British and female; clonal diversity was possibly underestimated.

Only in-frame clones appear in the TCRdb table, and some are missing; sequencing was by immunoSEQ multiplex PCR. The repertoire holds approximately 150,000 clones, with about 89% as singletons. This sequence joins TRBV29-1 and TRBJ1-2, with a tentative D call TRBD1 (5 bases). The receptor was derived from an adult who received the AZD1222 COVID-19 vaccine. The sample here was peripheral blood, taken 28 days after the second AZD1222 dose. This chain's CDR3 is CTVDRGDGYTF. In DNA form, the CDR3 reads TGCACCGTCGACCGGGGGGATGGCTACACCTTC.